These 12 T cell receptor beta chains originate from one sample sequenced in a study of CD8 T cells in ankylosing spondylitis. Regarding the study as a whole: One TCR beta motif, made up of roughly 8 highly homologous variants, appeared characteristic of ankylosing spondylitis blood.

Using its own MiXCR run on the 5' RACE reads, TCRdb lists one record per CDR3 protein. The sample has some 450,000 distinct CDR3 sequences, 17% seen once. The antigens for these receptors are not known. The sample taken for sequencing was blood, either unsorted or a sorted T cell fraction (not recorded which). These TCRs come from a male donor with ankylosing spondylitis.

This clonotype is a singleton in its sample. Written as DNA, the CDR3 is TGTGCCAGCCACCACACGGACAGACAAGTGAACACTGAAGCTTTCTTT. It encodes CASHHTDRQVNTEAFF. This sequence joins TRBV5-6 and TRBJ1-1, with a weak D call TRBD1 (6 bases). Germline V CDR1 and CDR2: SGHDT, YYEEEE. CDR3 size: 16 residues. V dropped 7 bases and J dropped 0 bases, with 19 bases sitting between them.

This chain uses TRBV28 with TRBJ2-3; 8 nucleotides line up with TRBD1. The germline V gene has CDR1 MDHEN and CDR2 SYDVKM. V shed 3 bases and J 7 bases; nucleotides not matched to a gene: 6. This CDR3 has 14 amino acids. The CDR3 sequence: CASSFIQGVNTQYF. DNA for the CDR3: TGTGCCAGCAGTTTCATACAGGGGGTAAATACGCAGTATTTT.

V gene TRBV12-3 or TRBV12-4 combines with J gene TRBJ1-6; D unresolved. Between the trimmed V and J ends, which lost 6 bases and 5 bases, there was a span of 17 bases. This CDR3 comprises 16 residues. This CDR3 reads CASSPPTSGNNSPLHF. The DNA of the CDR3 is TGTGCCAGCAGCCCACCTACAAGTGGTAATAATTCACCCCTCCACTTT.

Many counts were recorded for this clonotype. The chain employs TRBV2 and TRBJ1-1, with D possibly being TRBD1 (5 bases). Germline CDR1 reads SNHLY; CDR2 reads FYNNEI. The V end was cut by 1 base, the J end by 0 bases, with 6 bases between. The CDR3 covers 14 residues. Here the CDR3 reads CASSEVRVNTEAFF. DNA for the CDR3: TGTGCCAGCAGTGAAGTCAGGGTGAACACTGAAGCTTTCTTT.

This clonotype was seen more than once but under ten times. The chain links TRBV20-1 to TRBJ2-3; D is perhaps TRBD1 or TRBD2 (6 bases each). Germline V gene sequence: CDR1 DFQATT, CDR2 SNEGSKA (reference sequence). V lost 3 bases, J lost 2 bases, and 12 bases lay in between. The CDR3 contains 14 residues. CDR3 bases: TGCAGTGCTAGTCCGGGGGCGATCACAGATACGCAGTATTTT. Amino acid sequence: CSASPGAITDTQYF.

J is TRBJ2-1 and V is TRBV20-1; D unresolved. The CDR3 runs to 14 residues. Germline V CDR1 and CDR2: DFQATT, SNEGSKA (reference sequence). Trimming cost V 0 bases and J 2 bases, with 8 bases left between them. DNA for the CDR3: TGCAGTGCTAGAGACAGTTCAACCTACAATGAGCAGTTCTTC. Encoded protein: CSARDSSTYNEQFF.

CDR3 region: CASSYGGTGKNEQFF. The CDR3 DNA reads as TGTGCCAGCAGTTACGGAGGAACGGGAAAGAATGAGCAGTTCTTC. The chain couples TRBV6-2 or TRBV6-3 to TRBJ2-1; D perhaps matches TRBD2 (5 bases). This CDR3 spans 15 amino acids. Germline values: CDR1 MNHEY, CDR2 SVGEGT. Trimming removed 2 bases from V and 7 bases from J, with 15 bases in between.

This clonotype was picked up a small number of times. This sequence joins TRBV27 and TRBJ1-5; D not resolved. This CDR3 has 14 amino acids. The V gene's germline CDR1 is MNHEY and CDR2 SMNVEV (reference sequence). V was cut by 3 bases and J by 4 bases, with 10 bases left in between. CDR3 DNA sequence: TGTGCCAGCAGTTTCTGGGCCGGGAATCAGCCCCAGCATTTT. Translating gives CASSFWAGNQPQHF.

The gene calls are TRBV6-1 and TRBJ2-1, with D possibly being TRBD1 or TRBD2 (5 bases each). Germline V gene lookup returns CDR1 MNHNS and CDR2 SASEGT. Trimming took off 4 bases at V and 6 bases at J, with 13 bases between the two ends. The CDR3 extends over 14 amino acids. The CDR3 DNA follows: TGTGCCAGCAGTGTTCGGGACGGCCTCAATGAGCAGTTCTTC. Encoded protein: CASSVRDGLNEQFF.

This clonotype was seen only a few times. The chain joins TRBV7-9 to TRBJ2-7; unclear D gene. Germline V gene sequence: CDR1 SEHNR, CDR2 FQNEAQ (reference sequence). Trimming took 1 base from V and 3 from J, leaving 16 bases between them. This CDR3 region has 16 residues. CDR3 coding DNA: TGTGCCAGCAGCTTAGACGGGCCTGTGGGCGACTACGAGCAGTACTTC. Its protein product is CASSLDGPVGDYEQYF.

In its sample, this clonotype was seen a few times. V is TRBV24-1 and J is TRBJ2-3; D unclear. The ends were cut back, 4 bases at V and 2 bases at J, with 12 bases in the middle. Germline V gives CDR1 KGHDR, CDR2 SFDVKD. CDR3 length: 15 residues. The CDR3 DNA follows: TGTGCCACCAGTGACCCGACCTTTCCCACAGATACGCAGTATTTT. Residues: CATSDPTFPTDTQYF.

This clonotype was recorded many times. The chain links TRBV20-1 to TRBJ2-3; 7 nucleotides agree with TRBD2. V dropped 7 bases and J dropped 4; count of bases not matched to a gene: 11. In germline, CDR1 is DFQATT, CDR2 SNEGSKA (reference sequence). This CDR3 is built from 14 residues. The CDR3 sequence: CSGKVAGLPDTQYF. The CDR3 DNA is TGCAGTGGCAAGGTAGCGGGTTTGCCAGATACGCAGTATTTT.